This TCR beta chain came from a study of spatial heterogeneity in lung cancer. Study-wide background: An average of more than ten raw reads was observed per unique TCR and UMI combination.

TCR cDNA molecules were tagged individually, and each one carried a unique molecular identifier. TCRdb re-called the 5' RACE reads through MiXCR, storing one row per CDR3 protein. The sample lists around 11,000 distinct CDR3 sequences, around 6.5% occurring once. Study-wide findings and caveats: Blood contained ubiquitous expanded tumor TCRs more at resection than at follow-up.

The V gene lost 5 bases and the J gene lost 4 bases, with 15 bases spanning the gap. In germline, CDR1 is SGHTA, CDR2 FQGNSA. The CDR3 loop spans 14 amino acids. Points on this clonotype: The antigen is undetermined. For a library built for alpha chains, this beta chain is a stray read; little rests on its size.

Time point described: sample taken at primary tumor resection. No cells were sorted before sequencing. The whole RNA sequenced was extracted from tumor, nontumor lung or frozen PBMC. Material: PBMCs, obtained at surgery. V and J are TRBV7-2 and TRBJ2-7, with D perhaps assigned TRBD1 or TRBD2 (5 bases each). The receptor was isolated from a male donor with early-stage non-small cell lung cancer. The CDR3 reads CASSPGRLGYEQYF. CDR3 nucleotide sequence: TGTGCCAGCAGCCCGGGACGGTTAGGGTACGAGCAGTACTTC.